Below are 12 T cell receptor beta chains sequenced from a single sample in a study of T cells expressing NK-cell markers. TCRdb reworked the 5' RACE reads into one entry per CDR3 protein, no DNA. The sample table includes under 600,000 distinct CDR3 sequences. Sequencing was done on a sample of blood T cells: a sorted CD56 or NKG2C T cell subset, CD4+ or CD8+ T cells, or bulk PBMC T cells (not recorded which). The origin of the receptors is a woman in her fifties or sixties in good health.

V gene TRBV20-1 combines with J gene TRBJ2-7. The CDR3 covers 16 residues. In germline, CDR1 is DFQATT, CDR2 SNEGSKA (reference sequence). CDR3: CSAREIGNPSFSEQYF.

The rearrangement links TRBV4-1 to TRBJ2-3; no DNA is available, so the TRBD1 call from TCRdb remains unchecked. The length of the CDR3 is 15 residues. CDR1 is MGHRA and CDR2 is YSYEKL in the germline V gene. CDR3 amino acids: CASSQVGGNTDTQYF.

The CDR3: CASSAGTLGANEQFF. The gene calls are TRBV5-5 and TRBJ2-1; with no DNA, the TCRdb D assignment of TRBD2 cannot be verified. This CDR3 region has 15 residues. Germline CDR1 is SGHKS and CDR2 is YYEKEE (reference sequence). Filled out from reference TRBV5-5 and TRBJ2-1, the complete variable domain reads DAGVTQSPTHLIKTRGQQVTLRCSPISGHKSVSWYQQVLGQGPQFIFQYYEKEERGRGNFPDRFSARQFPNYSSELNVNALLLGDSALYLCASSAGTLGANEQFFGPGTRLTVL.

This chain links TRBV7-2 with TRBJ2-7; the D call from TCRdb, TRBD2, cannot be confirmed without DNA. The germline gives CDR1 SGHTA, CDR2 FQGNSA. The CDR3 has 13 residues. The CDR3 loop is CASSKPLAGEQYF.

This rearrangement joins TRBV20-1 to TRBJ1-2; there is no DNA to check the TCRdb D call of TRBD1. From germline, CDR1 is DFQATT and CDR2 SNEGSKA (reference sequence). CDR3 length equals 13 residues. The CDR3 here is CSASHDSDYGYTF.

The chain couples TRBV20-1 to TRBJ2-1; the TRBD2 assignment by TCRdb is unverifiable without DNA. The length of the CDR3 is 11 residues. CDR1 is DFQATT, CDR2 SNEGSKA, per germline (reference sequence). CDR3 in amino acids: CSSRLVNEQFF.

The chain is built from TRBV9 and TRBJ1-1; TCRdb designates TRBD1, a call that cannot be tested without DNA. Germline loops: CDR1 SGDLS, CDR2 YYNGEE. The CDR3 loop spans 15 amino acids. The CDR3 reads CASSGGGGQGARAFF.

V and J are TRBV18 and TRBJ2-5; TCRdb lists TRBD2, though no DNA is available to test this call. The CDR3 is made up of 15 amino acids. Germline CDR1 and CDR2: KGHSH and LQKENI. The CDR3 region is CASSPRGGSGETQYF.

The J gene is TRBJ2-1, the V gene TRBV4-2; TCRdb reports TRBD2, a call that lacks DNA to check it against. Germline loops: CDR1 LGHNA, CDR2 YNFKEQ. The CDR3 spans 15 residues. CDR3 region: CASSSNSGGHNEQFF.

This CDR3 is CASSLKTGGTYYNEQFF. This sequence joins TRBV7-8 and TRBJ2-1; TCRdb indicates TRBD1, and absent DNA this call remains unverified. This CDR3 spans 17 amino acids. CDR1 and CDR2 from the germline V gene are SGHVS and FQNEAQ.

The chain has TRBV18 and TRBJ2-2; TCRdb selects TRBD1, and the lack of DNA leaves this call unchecked. From germline, CDR1 is KGHSH and CDR2 LQKENI. The CDR3 totals 16 residues. CDR3 amino acids: CASSPSGTGRLRELFF.

The gene calls are TRBV12-3 or TRBV12-4 and TRBJ2-1; TCRdb's D gene call, TRBD2, goes unchecked for lack of DNA. The CDR3 loop spans 13 amino acids. This CDR3 is CASRRPGLAEQFF.